The 22 T cell receptor beta chains listed next were all sequenced from one sample in a study of identical twins. TCRdb itself ran the 5' RACE reads through MiXCR, one entry per CDR3 protein. The sample yields approximately 190,000 distinct CDR3 sequences, around a sixth seen once. These same data were also listed under a study on T cells expressing NK-cell markers.

The sequenced sample was CD8+ T cells sorted from blood. Source of these receptors: a woman aged 18-29 years in good health.

This clonotype was picked up a small number of times. The V call is TRBV12-3 or TRBV12-4, the J call TRBJ2-1; D unresolved. The CDR3 loop spans 13 amino acids. Trimming removed 1 base at V and 9 bases at J, with 10 bases between. The CDR3 spells CASSLVLASEQFF. CDR3 sequence (DNA): TGTGCCAGCAGTTTAGTGTTAGCCAGTGAGCAGTTCTTC.

This clonotype appeared a few times. Possible read error: a much larger clone is one base away. The gene calls are TRBV3-1 and TRBJ1-1, with 11 bases that match TRBD1. Germline V gives CDR1 LGHDT, CDR2 YNNKEL (reference sequence). There are 15 residues in the CDR3. The trim removed 5 bases at V and 10 bases at J, leaving 12 bases unmatched. CDR3 sequence: CASSRRGGTGGAAFF. Written as DNA, the CDR3 is TGTGCCAGCAGCAGACGGGGCGGGACAGGGGGAGCAGCTTTCTTT.

This clonotype was picked up a small number of times. The gene calls are TRBV11-2 and TRBJ2-2; the match to TRBD2 covers 7 bases. V was pared by 0 bases and J by 1 base, with 5 bases of the junction left unmatched. Germline assignment: CDR1 SGHAT and CDR2 FQNNGV. The CDR3 contains 17 residues. CDR3 in amino acids: CASSLETVAGNTGELFF. The CDR3 nucleotides are TGTGCCAGCAGCTTAGAGACCGTAGCGGGGAACACCGGGGAGCTGTTTTTT. The variable domain in full, completed from reference TRBV11-2 and TRBJ2-2, reads EAGVAQSPRYKIIEKRQSVAFWCNPISGHATLYWYQQILGQGPKLLIQFQNNGVVDDSQLPKDRFSAERLKGVDSTLKIQPAKLEDSAVYLCASSLETVAGNTGELFFGEGSRLTVL.

The chain recombines TRBV9 with TRBJ2-5, with D possibly being TRBD2 (6 bases). Germline V gene lookup returns CDR1 SGDLS and CDR2 YYNGEE. The CDR3 sequence is 15 residues long. V lost 4 bases, J lost 2 bases, and 15 bases lay in between. CDR3 DNA sequence: TGTGCCAGCAGCCCGCTAGCGTGGGATCAAGAGACCCAGTACTTC. It codes for CASSPLAWDQETQYF. Filled out from reference TRBV9 and TRBJ2-5, the complete variable domain reads DSGVTQTPKHLITATGQRVTLRCSPRSGDLSVYWYQQSLDQGLQFLIQYYNGEERAKGNILERFSAQQFPDLHSELNLSSLELGDSALYFCASSPLAWDQETQYFGPGTRLLVL.

This rearrangement joins TRBV5-1 to TRBJ2-1, with D perhaps matching TRBD2 (6 bases). Germline values: CDR1 SGHRS, CDR2 YFSETQ. V lost 5 bases to trimming and J lost 3 bases, with 18 bases between them. The CDR3 covers 16 residues. The CDR3 region has the DNA TGCGCCAGCAGAATTGGAAGGGCGGGGTACTACAATGAGCAGTTCTTC. This codes for CASRIGRAGYYNEQFF.

This clonotype was observed many times. The genes are TRBV10-3 and TRBJ1-2, with D perhaps matching TRBD1 (5 bases). The CDR3 runs to 15 residues. From germline, CDR1 is ENHRY and CDR2 SYGVKD. The V end was cut by 8 bases, the J end by 2 bases, with 18 bases between. The CDR3 is CAILLRSGANYGYTF. The CDR3 DNA reads TGTGCCATCCTGCTGCGGAGCGGGGCGAACTATGGCTACACCTTC.

V gene TRBV20-1 combines with J gene TRBJ2-3; 10 bases are a match to TRBD2. The trim removed 3 bases at V and 0 bases at J, leaving 3 bases unmatched. CDR3 length: 15 amino acids. Germline V gene lookup returns CDR1 DFQATT and CDR2 SNEGSKA (reference sequence). CDR3 protein: CSASPTSGSTDTQYF. In DNA, the CDR3 is TGCAGTGCTAGCCCGACTAGCGGGAGCACAGATACGCAGTATTTT.

This clonotype was picked up a small number of times. The rearrangement links TRBV7-9 to TRBJ2-5, with D unclear. The CDR3 totals 15 residues. V lost 2 bases to trimming and J lost 1 base, with 11 bases between them. Germline V gene data show CDR1 as SEHNR and CDR2 as FQNEAQ (reference sequence). The CDR3: CASSLSFGSQETQYF. The CDR3 DNA reads TGTGCCAGCAGCTTATCTTTCGGCAGCCAAGAGACCCAGTACTTC.

This clonotype was recorded at least ten times. This sequence joins TRBV27 and TRBJ2-2, with a possible D match to TRBD2 (5 bases). The V end was cut by 3 bases, the J end by 7 bases, with 9 bases between. Germline CDR1 reads MNHEY; CDR2 reads SMNVEV (reference sequence). The length of the CDR3 is 13 residues. The CDR3 here is CASSFGESGELFF. The CDR3 nucleotides are TGTGCCAGCAGTTTTGGGGAGAGCGGGGAGCTGTTTTTT.

On this clonotype: At one boundary the junction diverges from the germline segment, which might be a read error. The V and J genes are TRBV6-5 and TRBJ1-2; 7 positions match TRBD1. The CDR3 sequence is 11 residues long. Germline assignment: CDR1 MNHEY and CDR2 SVGAGI. CDR3 in DNA: TGTGCGAGCAGGCAGGGGGATGGCTACACCTTC. It specifies CASRQGDGYTF.

A few counts support this clonotype. V gene TRBV27 combines with J gene TRBJ2-3; no clear D. The CDR3 contains 13 residues. Looked up from germline, CDR1 is MNHEY and CDR2 is SMNVEV (reference sequence). Trimming left V 5 bases short and J 0 bases short, with 6 bases between. As DNA, the CDR3 is TGTGCCAGCAGTCCCGCTAGCACAGATACGCAGTATTTT. Its protein product is CASSPASTDTQYF.

The V gene is TRBV20-1, the J gene TRBJ2-2; 11 nucleotides line up with TRBD2. Germline V gene lookup returns CDR1 DFQATT and CDR2 SNEGSKA (reference sequence). The CDR3 runs to 14 residues. V lost 5 bases to trimming and J lost 5 bases; unmatched junction nucleotides: 4. This chain's CDR3 is CSAGSSGGTGELFF. Here the CDR3 DNA reads TGCAGTGCTGGATCTAGCGGGGGGACCGGGGAGCTGTTTTTT.

This chain uses TRBV2 with TRBJ1-3; no clear D. Looked up from germline, CDR1 is SNHLY and CDR2 is FYNNEI. CDR3 length: 12 residues. V was trimmed by 11 bases and J by 2 bases, leaving 10 bases between them. The CDR3 loop reads CAPRGPGNTIYF. CDR3 DNA sequence: TGTGCCCCCCGAGGTCCTGGAAACACCATATATTTT.

This clonotype was counted a few times. This chain joins TRBV11-2 and TRBJ2-1; D possibly corresponds to TRBD2 (6 bases). Trimming took 5 bases from V and 4 from J, leaving 24 bases between them. The CDR3 totals 18 residues. Germline CDR1 is SGHAT and CDR2 is FQNNGV. CDR3 DNA sequence: TGTGCCAGCAGCCCACCTCCCGATTTAGTAGCGGTTTACAATGAGCAGTTCTTC. Its protein is CASSPPPDLVAVYNEQFF.

The chain links TRBV9 to TRBJ2-1; 15 nucleotides align to TRBD2. Germline CDR1 is SGDLS and CDR2 is YYNGEE. The CDR3 extends over 18 amino acids. The V and J ends lost 5 bases and 4 bases, in that order; junction bases with no gene match: 10. The CDR3 loop reads CASRPGTSGGYDYNEQFF. DNA for the CDR3: TGTGCCAGCAGGCCCGGGACTAGCGGGGGGTATGATTACAATGAGCAGTTCTTC.

The chain combines TRBV6-5 with TRBJ1-6, with TRBD1 as a possible D gene (6 bases). V was trimmed by 2 bases and J by 9 bases, leaving 11 bases between them. The germline V gene has CDR1 MNHEY and CDR2 SVGAGI. This CDR3 comprises 14 residues. CDR3: CASSYTGSGSPLHF. The CDR3 coding sequence is TGTGCCAGCAGTTACACAGGGTCAGGTTCACCCCTCCACTTT.

The chain uses TRBV10-3 and TRBJ2-1, with 12 bases identical to TRBD2. From germline, CDR1 is ENHRY and CDR2 SYGVKD. Trimming took 3 bases from V and 9 from J; bases not matched to a gene: 12. The CDR3 is 17 residues long. CDR3 protein: CAISDVGLAGGMGEQFF. The CDR3 region has the DNA TGTGCCATCAGTGATGTCGGGCTAGCGGGAGGGATGGGTGAGCAGTTCTTC.

The chain has TRBV27 and TRBJ2-5, with a tentative D call TRBD2 (6 bases). Germline loops: CDR1 MNHEY, CDR2 SMNVEV (reference sequence). Trimming took off 6 bases at V and 1 base at J, with 15 bases between the two ends. The length of the CDR3 is 15 residues. CDR3 DNA: TGTGCCAGCAGGGCGGTCCGGGACTTCCAAGAGACCCAGTACTTC. Translated: CASRAVRDFQETQYF.

This chain uses TRBV20-1 with TRBJ1-1; D is unresolved. CDR1 and CDR2 from the germline V gene are DFQATT and SNEGSKA (reference sequence). The CDR3 consists of 13 residues. Trimming shortened V by 0 bases and J by 5 bases, and 10 bases separated the two germline ends. The CDR3 protein is CSARDQWGTEAFF. CDR3 coding DNA: TGCAGTGCTAGAGATCAGTGGGGAACTGAAGCTTTCTTT.

In this sample, this clonotype turned up a few times. The chain employs TRBV9 and TRBJ2-1, with 8 bases fitting TRBD1. The CDR3 consists of 16 residues. Germline loops: CDR1 SGDLS, CDR2 YYNGEE. V was clipped by 4 bases and J by 9 bases; unmatched bases: 15. CDR3 nucleotides: TGTGCCAGCAGCCCTAGGACAGGGATGGCCCCCGGTGAGCAGTTCTTC. The encoded protein is CASSPRTGMAPGEQFF.

The rearrangement uses TRBV4-1 and TRBJ2-3, with 12 bases matching TRBD2. V lost 4 bases to trimming and J lost 2 bases; unmatched junction nucleotides: 7. Germline CDR1 MGHRA, CDR2 YSYEKL. The CDR3 is 17 amino acids. In nucleotides, the CDR3 is TGCGCCAGCAGCCCCCGCGGACTAGCGGGGACCACAGATACGCAGTATTTT. Its protein is CASSPRGLAGTTDTQYF.

This clonotype appeared a few times. The rearrangement joins TRBV18 to TRBJ2-3; 11 nucleotides align to TRBD2. V was clipped by 4 bases and J by 1 base; unmatched bases: 7. CDR1 and CDR2 from the germline V gene are KGHSH and LQKENI. The CDR3 covers 17 residues. CDR3: CASSRLGLAARTDTQYF. The DNA of the CDR3 is TGTGCCAGCTCACGGCTGGGACTAGCGGCCCGCACAGATACGCAGTATTTT.